Sequencing of this TCR beta chain was carried out in a study of control samples from healthy donors and cancer patients. The CDR3 runs 14 residues. The V gene's germline CDR1 is SGHTA and CDR2 FQGNSA. Trimming pared 2 bases from V and 1 base from J, leaving 8 bases between. A single count supports this clone. Libraries were prepared by immunoSEQ multiplex PCR; TCRdb keeps only in-frame clonotypes and omits some of them. The table lists 75,000 to 90,000 clones, approximately 81% of them singletons, with 2.1% in the top ten. The chain is built from TRBV7-2 and TRBJ1-2; the D is unclear. The material sequenced was blood. This clonotype was sampled from a woman in her 40s in good health. CDR3 bases: TGTGCCAGCAGCTTAATTCGGGTTAACTATGGCTACACCTTC. It translates to CASSLIRVNYGYTF.